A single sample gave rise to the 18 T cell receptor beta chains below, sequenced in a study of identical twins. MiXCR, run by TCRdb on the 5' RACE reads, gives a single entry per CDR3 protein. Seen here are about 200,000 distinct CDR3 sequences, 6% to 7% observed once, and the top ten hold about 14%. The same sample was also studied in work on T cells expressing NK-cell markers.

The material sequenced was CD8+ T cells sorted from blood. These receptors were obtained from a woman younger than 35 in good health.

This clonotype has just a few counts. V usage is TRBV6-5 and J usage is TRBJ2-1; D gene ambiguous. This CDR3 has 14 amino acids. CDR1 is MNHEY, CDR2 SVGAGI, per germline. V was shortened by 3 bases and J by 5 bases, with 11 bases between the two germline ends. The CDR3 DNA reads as TGTGCCAGCAGTTATCGGCAGGCCGACAATGAGCAGTTCTTC. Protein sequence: CASSYRQADNEQFF.

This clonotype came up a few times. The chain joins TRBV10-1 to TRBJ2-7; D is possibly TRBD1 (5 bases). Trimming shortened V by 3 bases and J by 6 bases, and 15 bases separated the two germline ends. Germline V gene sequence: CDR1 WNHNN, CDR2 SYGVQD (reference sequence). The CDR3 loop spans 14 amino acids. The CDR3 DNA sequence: TGCGCCAGCAGTGAAGACAGCTACACCGCCGAGCAGTACTTC. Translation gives CASSEDSYTAEQYF.

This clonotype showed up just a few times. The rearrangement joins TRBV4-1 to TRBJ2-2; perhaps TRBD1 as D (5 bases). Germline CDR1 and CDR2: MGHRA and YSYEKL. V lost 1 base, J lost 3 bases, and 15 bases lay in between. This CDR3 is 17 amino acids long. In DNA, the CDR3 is TGCGCCAGCAGCCAAGGGGCTGGACAAGATTACACCGGGGAGCTGTTTTTT. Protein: CASSQGAGQDYTGELFF.

CDR3 DNA sequence: TGTGCCAGCAGCCGGGGACTAGCGGAGTACAATGAGCAGTTCTTC. The encoded protein is CASSRGLAEYNEQFF. V is TRBV7-8 and J is TRBJ2-1, with 11 nucleotides matching TRBD2. Germline V lookup: CDR1 SGHVS, CDR2 FQNEAQ. V trimming: 5 bases; J trimming: 4 bases; junction bases outside the gene matches: 4. There are 15 residues in the CDR3.

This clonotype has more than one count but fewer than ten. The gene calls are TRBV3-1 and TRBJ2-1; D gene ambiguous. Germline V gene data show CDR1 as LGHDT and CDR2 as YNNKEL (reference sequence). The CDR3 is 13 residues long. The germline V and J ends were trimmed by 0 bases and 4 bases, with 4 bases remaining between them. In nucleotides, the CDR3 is TGTGCCAGCAGCCAAGAAAGTTACAATGAGCAGTTCTTC. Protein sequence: CASSQESYNEQFF.

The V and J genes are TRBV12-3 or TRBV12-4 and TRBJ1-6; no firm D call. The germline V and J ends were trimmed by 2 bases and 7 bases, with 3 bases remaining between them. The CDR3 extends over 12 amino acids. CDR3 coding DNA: TGTGCCAGCAGTTTACTGAATTCACCCCTCCACTTT. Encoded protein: CASSLLNSPLHF.

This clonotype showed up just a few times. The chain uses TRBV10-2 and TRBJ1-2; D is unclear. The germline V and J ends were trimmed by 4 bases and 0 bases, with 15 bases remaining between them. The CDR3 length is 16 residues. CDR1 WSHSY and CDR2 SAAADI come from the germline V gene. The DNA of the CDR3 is TGCGCCAGCAGTGGTCCGGGAGTAGAGACTAACTATGGCTACACCTTC. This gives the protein CASSGPGVETNYGYTF.

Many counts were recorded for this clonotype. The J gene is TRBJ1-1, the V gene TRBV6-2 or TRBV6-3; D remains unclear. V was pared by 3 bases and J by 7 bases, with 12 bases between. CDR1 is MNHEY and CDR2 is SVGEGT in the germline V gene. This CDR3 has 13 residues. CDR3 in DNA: TGTGCCAGCAGTTATAGCTTGGGGAATGAAGCTTTCTTT. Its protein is CASSYSLGNEAFF.

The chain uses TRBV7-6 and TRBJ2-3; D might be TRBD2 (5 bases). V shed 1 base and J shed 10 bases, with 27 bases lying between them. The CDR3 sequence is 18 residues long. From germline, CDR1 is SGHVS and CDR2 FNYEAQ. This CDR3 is CASSLGRRQATSLSAQYF. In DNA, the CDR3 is TGTGCCAGCAGCTTAGGGAGGCGGCAGGCCACCTCCTTATCGGCGCAGTATTTT.

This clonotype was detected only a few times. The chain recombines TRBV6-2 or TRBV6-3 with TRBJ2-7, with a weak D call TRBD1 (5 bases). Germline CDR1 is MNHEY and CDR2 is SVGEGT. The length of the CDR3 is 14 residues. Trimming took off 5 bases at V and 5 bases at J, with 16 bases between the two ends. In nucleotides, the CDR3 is TGTGCCAGCAGTCTGACGTCGGTCAGGGACGAGCAGTACTTC. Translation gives CASSLTSVRDEQYF.

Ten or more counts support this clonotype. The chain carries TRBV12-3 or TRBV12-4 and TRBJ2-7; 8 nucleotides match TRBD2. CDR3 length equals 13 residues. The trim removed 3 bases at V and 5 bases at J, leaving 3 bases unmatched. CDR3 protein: CASSFGGGNEQYF. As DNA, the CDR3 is TGTGCCAGCAGTTTCGGGGGGGGGAACGAGCAGTACTTC.

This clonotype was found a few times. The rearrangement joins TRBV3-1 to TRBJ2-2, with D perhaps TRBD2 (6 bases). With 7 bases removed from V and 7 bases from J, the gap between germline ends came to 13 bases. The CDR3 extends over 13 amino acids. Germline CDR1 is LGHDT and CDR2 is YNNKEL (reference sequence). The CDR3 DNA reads TGTGCCAGCATCGGGCCGCGGGGCGGGGAGCTGTTTTTT. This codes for CASIGPRGGELFF. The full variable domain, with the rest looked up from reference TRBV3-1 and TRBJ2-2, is DTAVSQTPKYLVTQMGNDKSIKCEQNLGHDTMYWYKQDSKKFLKIMFSYNNKELIINETVPNRFSPKSPDKAHLNLHINSLELGDSAVYFCASIGPRGGELFFGEGSRLTVL.

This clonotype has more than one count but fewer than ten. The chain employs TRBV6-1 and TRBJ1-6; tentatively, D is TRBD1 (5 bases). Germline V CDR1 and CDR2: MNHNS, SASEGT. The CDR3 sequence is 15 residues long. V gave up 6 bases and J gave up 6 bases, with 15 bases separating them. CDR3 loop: CASSHQGGVNSPLHF. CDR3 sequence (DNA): TGTGCCAGCAGCCATCAGGGAGGGGTTAATTCACCCCTCCACTTT.

The CDR3 nucleotides are TGTGCCAGTAGTCACGGAGGGGGCTCCTATGGCTACACCTTC. Translation: CASSHGGGSYGYTF. This chain connects TRBV19 to TRBJ1-2, with 7 bases matching TRBD1. V trimming: 5 bases; J trimming: 4 bases; junction bases outside the gene matches: 7. Germline V gene sequence: CDR1 LNHDA, CDR2 SQIVND (reference sequence). The CDR3 length is 14 residues. Looking up the rest from reference TRBV19 and TRBJ1-2 gives the full variable domain: DGGITQSPKYLFRKEGQNVTLSCEQNLNHDAMYWYRQDPGQGLRLIYYSQIVNDFQKGDIAEGYSVSREKKESFPLTVTSAQKNPTAFYLCASSHGGGSYGYTFGSGTRLTVV.

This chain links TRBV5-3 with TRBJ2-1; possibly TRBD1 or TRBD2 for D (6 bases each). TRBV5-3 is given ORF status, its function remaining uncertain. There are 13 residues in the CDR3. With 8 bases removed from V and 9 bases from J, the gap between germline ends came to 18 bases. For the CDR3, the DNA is TGTGCCAGGAGCCCGGGGGCCTACTGTGAGCAGTTCTTC. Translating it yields CARSPGAYCEQFF.

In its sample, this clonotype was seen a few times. The CDR3 region is CASSLGQGEYEQYF. CDR3 DNA sequence: TGTGCCAGCAGCCTAGGACAGGGGGAATACGAGCAGTACTTC. The rearrangement links TRBV7-9 to TRBJ2-7; TRBD1 aligns across 10 bases. V lost 5 bases to trimming and J lost 4 bases; unmatched junction nucleotides: 5. The CDR3 is 14 residues long. Germline assignment: CDR1 SEHNR and CDR2 FQNEAQ (reference sequence).

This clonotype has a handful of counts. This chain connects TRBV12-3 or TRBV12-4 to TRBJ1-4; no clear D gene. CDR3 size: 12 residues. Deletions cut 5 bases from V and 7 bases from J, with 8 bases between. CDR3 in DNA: TGTGCCAGCAGTCCCCCTTTTGAAAAACTGTTTTTT. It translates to CASSPPFEKLFF.

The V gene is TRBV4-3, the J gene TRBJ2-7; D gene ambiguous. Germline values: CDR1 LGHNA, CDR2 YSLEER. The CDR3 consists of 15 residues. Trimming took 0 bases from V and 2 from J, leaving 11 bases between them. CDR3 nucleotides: TGCGCCAGCAGCCAAGATAGGGCAGAAACCTACGAGCAGTACTTC. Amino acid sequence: CASSQDRAETYEQYF.